This T cell receptor (beta chain) came from a study of blood T cell repertoires in COVID-19 (dated by TCRdb to 2018 to 2021). Study-wide context: Collaborator samples came from the United States, Italy and Spain and covered acute and convalescent phases of COVID-19. The samples were drawn from the first 160 participants of the ongoing ImmuneRACE study and from 1,254 subjects provided by 6 global collaborators. Where available, HLA class I and class II types were obtained from metadata supplied by the sample provider rather than from assay-based typing. Subjects who had been exposed to COVID-19, were actively infected with it, or had recovered from it provided the deeply sampled blood TCRbeta repertoires that made up the dataset. A freely available public database, intended as a resource for researchers studying the immune response to SARS-CoV-2, is where the repertoires were released. The material from the prospective study consisted of cDNA or gDNA derived from T cells, B-cell-depleted T cells, or PBMCs. The sample metadata nearly always contained a de-identified subject ID, COVID-19 status, age in years and sex.

After removal of 0 bases from V and 8 bases from J, the junction retains 9 bases not matched to a gene. The CDR3 sequence holds 16 residues, the cysteine and phenylalanine included. The sequence is cut down to CDR3 DNA, 48 bases in frame from base 1. The germline V gene provides CDR1 ENHRY and CDR2 SYGVKD. The immunoSEQ Assay, a bias-controlled multiplex PCR, was used to amplify TCRbeta CDR3 regions from genomic DNA. As for how the authors treated the data: The number of nucleated cells in each sample was estimated by amplification of reference gene primers within the assay. To quantify the absolute abundance of each unique TCRbeta CDR3 rearrangement, sequence reads were collapsed and filtered. For each sample, productive Simpson clonality was calculated as the square root of Simpson's diversity index over productive rearrangements. What TCRdb holds here is the immuneACCESS table cut down to in-frame rearrangements. Part of the clones is not present; checked against another copy, under half of the missing clones reflect an unresolved V gene, and the others are unexplained. The V and J calls and clone size were taken over from that table, and D and trimming were inferred from the DNA. Present in this sample are approximately 210,000 clones, approximately 90% of which were seen just once. Roughly 0.69% of the sample is in the top ten clones.

Notes on this clone: Its antigen is still unknown. The sample holds no much larger clone one base away, and base qualities are not on file.

Results the study describes overall, beyond this receptor: How much clinical and demographic metadata was included differed by source and by participant, and the metadata was provided uncurated.

The collaborating institutions used their own protocols to collect whole blood in K2EDTA tubes. For TCRbeta analysis, collaborators shipped samples as frozen whole blood, isolated PBMCs, or DNA extracted from either of those sample types. The sequence derives from a man aged 35 to 55 with acute or convalescent COVID-19. The source material was peripheral blood. The chain links TRBV10-3 with TRBJ2-1, with 8 central nucleotides matching TRBD1. The nucleotides read TGTGCCATCAGTGAGTCGTTCGGACAGGGAAAAGATGAGCAGTTCTTC. Protein translation: CAISESFGQGKDEQFF.